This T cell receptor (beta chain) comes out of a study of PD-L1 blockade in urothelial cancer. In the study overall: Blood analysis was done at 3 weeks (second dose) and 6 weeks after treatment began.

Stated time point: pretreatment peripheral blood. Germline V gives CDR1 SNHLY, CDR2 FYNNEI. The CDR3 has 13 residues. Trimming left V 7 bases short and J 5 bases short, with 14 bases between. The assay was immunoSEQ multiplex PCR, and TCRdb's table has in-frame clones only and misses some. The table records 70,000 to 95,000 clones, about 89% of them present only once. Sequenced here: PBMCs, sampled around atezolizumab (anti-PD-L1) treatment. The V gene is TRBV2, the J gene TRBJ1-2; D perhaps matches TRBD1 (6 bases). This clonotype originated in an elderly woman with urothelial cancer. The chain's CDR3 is CASTKQGGYGYTF. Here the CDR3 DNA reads TGTGCCAGCACCAAACAGGGCGGGTATGGCTACACCTTC.